Listed below are T cell receptor beta chains from one sample, sequenced in a study of blood T cell repertoires in COVID-19. Here immunoSEQ multiplex PCR was the method, and the copy in TCRdb shows in-frame clones only, minus some. The sample shows over 70,000 clones, under 90% of them seen only once. Sequenced material: peripheral blood. These receptors all come from a man aged 70-80 years who had recovered from COVID-19. Both conserved end residues are part of each CDR3. The order of the fields is V gene, D gene, J gene, CDR3 DNA, CDR3 protein. The D gene is left open where the match is weak.

TRBV28	TRBD2	TRBJ2-7	TGTGCCAGCAGTTTACAGACTAGCGGGCCGTACTTC	CASSLQTSGPYF
TRBV6-2/TRBV6-3	TRBD1	TRBJ2-1	TGTGCCAGCAGTTACAGAGGGGGCGTCGACAATGAGCAGTTCTTC	CASSYRGGVDNEQFF
TRBV2	NA	TRBJ2-2	TGTGCCAGCCGCGAAGGTGCAGGGATCACCGGGGAGCTGTTTTTT	CASREGAGITGELFF
TRBV7-9	NA	TRBJ1-1	TGTGCCAGCAGCTCCGGGGTAGGGTGGACCAACACTGAAGCTTTCTTT	CASSSGVGWTNTEAFF
TRBV27	NA	TRBJ2-1	TGTGCCAGCAGTCAAGGGACAACTAACAATGAGCAGTTCTTC	CASSQGTTNNEQFF
TRBV7-9	NA	TRBJ2-7	TGTGCCAGCAGCTTAGCTCTACCTCCCTACGAGCAGTACTTC	CASSLALPPYEQYF
TRBV5-5	NA	TRBJ1-5	TGTGCCAGCAGCTACACTCCAGGGGACAATCAGCCCCAGCATTTT	CASSYTPGDNQPQHF
TRBV6-2/TRBV6-3	TRBD1	TRBJ1-1	TGTGCCAGCAGTTACTCGGGACAGGGTACATCTGAAGCTTTCTTT	CASSYSGQGTSEAFF
TRBV10-2	TRBD2	TRBJ2-7	TGCGCCAGCAGATTAGCGGGAGACAACTACGAGCAGTACTTC	CASRLAGDNYEQYF
TRBV7-2	NA	TRBJ1-4	TGTGCCAGCAGCGAGAGATCCTCTCGAGAGGAAAAACTGTTTTTT	CASSERSSREEKLFF
TRBV5-6	TRBD1	TRBJ2-1	TGTGCCAGCAGCTTGGTGGACAGGGAGTACAATGAGCAGTTCTTC	CASSLVDREYNEQFF
TRBV7-9	TRBD1	TRBJ1-6	TGTGCCAGCACCGGACAGGGGGCGAATTCACCCCTCCACTTT	CASTGQGANSPLHF
TRBV9	TRBD2	TRBJ2-1	TGTGCCAGCAGCCCGACGGGGGGGGGCCGCAATGAGCAGTTCTTC	CASSPTGGGRNEQFF